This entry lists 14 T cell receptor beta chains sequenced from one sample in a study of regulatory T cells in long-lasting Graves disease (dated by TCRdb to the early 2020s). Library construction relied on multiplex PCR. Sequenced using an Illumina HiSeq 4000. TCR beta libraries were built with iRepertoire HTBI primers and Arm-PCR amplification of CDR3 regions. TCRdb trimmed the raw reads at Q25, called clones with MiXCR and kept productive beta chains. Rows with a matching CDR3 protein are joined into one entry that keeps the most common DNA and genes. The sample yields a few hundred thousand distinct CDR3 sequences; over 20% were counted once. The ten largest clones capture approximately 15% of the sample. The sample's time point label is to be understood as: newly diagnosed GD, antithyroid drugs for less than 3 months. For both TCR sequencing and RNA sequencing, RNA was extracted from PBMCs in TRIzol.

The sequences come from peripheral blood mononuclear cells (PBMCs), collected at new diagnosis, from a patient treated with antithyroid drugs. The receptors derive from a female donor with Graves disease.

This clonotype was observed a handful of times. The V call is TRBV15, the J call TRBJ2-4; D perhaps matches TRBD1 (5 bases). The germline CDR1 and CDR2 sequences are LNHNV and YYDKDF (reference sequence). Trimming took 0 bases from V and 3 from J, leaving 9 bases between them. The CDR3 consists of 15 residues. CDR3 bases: TGTGCCACCAGCAGAGAAGGACAAATCAAAAACATTCAGTACTTC. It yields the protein CATSREGQIKNIQYF.

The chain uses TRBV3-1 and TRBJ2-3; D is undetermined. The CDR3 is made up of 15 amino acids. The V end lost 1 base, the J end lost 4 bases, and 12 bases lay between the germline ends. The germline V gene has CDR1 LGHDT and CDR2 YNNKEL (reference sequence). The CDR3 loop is CASSQGLGLADTQYF. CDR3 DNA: TGTGCCAGCAGCCAAGGGCTGGGTCTTGCAGATACGCAGTATTTT.

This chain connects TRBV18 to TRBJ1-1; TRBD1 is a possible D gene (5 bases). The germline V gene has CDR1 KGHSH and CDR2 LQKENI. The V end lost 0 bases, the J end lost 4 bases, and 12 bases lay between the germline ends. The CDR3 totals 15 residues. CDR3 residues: CASSPPGRVPTEAFF. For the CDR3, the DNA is TGTGCCAGCTCACCACCTGGCAGGGTCCCCACTGAAGCTTTCTTT. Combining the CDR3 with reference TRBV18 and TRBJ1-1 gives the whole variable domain NAGVMQNPRHLVRRRGQEARLRCSPMKGHSHVYWYRQLPEEGLKFMVYLQKENIIDESGMPKERFSAEFPKEGPSILRIQQVVRGDSAAYFCASSPPGRVPTEAFFGQGTRLTVV.

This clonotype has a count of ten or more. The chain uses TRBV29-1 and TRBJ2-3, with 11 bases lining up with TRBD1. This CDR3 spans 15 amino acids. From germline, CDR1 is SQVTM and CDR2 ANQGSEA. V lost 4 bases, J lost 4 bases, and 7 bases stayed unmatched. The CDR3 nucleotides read TGCAGCGTTGCGAGAGGACAGGGGGCAGCAGATACGCAGTATTTT. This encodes CSVARGQGAADTQYF.

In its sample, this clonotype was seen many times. In DNA form, the CDR3 reads TGTGCCAGCAGCTTTGCGGCGGCCGGGAGGAGGAAAGATACGCAGTATTTT. It translates to CASSFAAAGRRKDTQYF. The chain combines TRBV7-2 with TRBJ2-3, with 7 bases identical to TRBD2. The CDR3 contains 17 residues. The trim removed 3 bases at V and 5 bases at J, leaving 14 bases unmatched. Germline values: CDR1 SGHTA, CDR2 FQGNSA.

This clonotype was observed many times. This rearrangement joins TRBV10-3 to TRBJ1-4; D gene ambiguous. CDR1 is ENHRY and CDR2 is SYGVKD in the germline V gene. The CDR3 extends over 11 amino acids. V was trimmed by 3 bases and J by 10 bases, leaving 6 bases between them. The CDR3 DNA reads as TGTGCCATCAGTGAAGGAGGAAAACTGTTTTTT. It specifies CAISEGGKLFF.

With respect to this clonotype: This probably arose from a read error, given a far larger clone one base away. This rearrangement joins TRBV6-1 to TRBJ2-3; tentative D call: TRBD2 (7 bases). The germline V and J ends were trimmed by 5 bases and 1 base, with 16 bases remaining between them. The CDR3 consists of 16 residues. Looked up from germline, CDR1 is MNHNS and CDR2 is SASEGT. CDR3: CASSPLRGRGTDTQYF. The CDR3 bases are TGTGCCAGCAGTCCCCTTAGGGGGAGGGGCACAGATACGCAGTATTTT.

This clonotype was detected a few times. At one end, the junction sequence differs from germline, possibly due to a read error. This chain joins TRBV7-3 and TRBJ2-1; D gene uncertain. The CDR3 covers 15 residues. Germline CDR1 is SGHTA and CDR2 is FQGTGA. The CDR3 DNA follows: TGTGCCAGCAGCTATCAGACCGGCTCCCACAATGAGCAGTTCTTC. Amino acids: CASSYQTGSHNEQFF.

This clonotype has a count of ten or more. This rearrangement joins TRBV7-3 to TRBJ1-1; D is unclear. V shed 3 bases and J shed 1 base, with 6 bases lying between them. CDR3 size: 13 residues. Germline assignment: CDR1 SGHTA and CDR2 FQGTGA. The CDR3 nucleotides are TGTGCCAGCAGCTTTAACAAGAACACTGAAGCTTTCTTT. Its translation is CASSFNKNTEAFF.

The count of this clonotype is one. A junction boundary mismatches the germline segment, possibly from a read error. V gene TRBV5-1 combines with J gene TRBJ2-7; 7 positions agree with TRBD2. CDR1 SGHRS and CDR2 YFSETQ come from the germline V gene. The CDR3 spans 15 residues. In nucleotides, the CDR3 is TGTGCCAGCAGCTTAGCTAACGAGGGAGGGTACGAGCAGTACTTC. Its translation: CASSLANEGGYEQYF.

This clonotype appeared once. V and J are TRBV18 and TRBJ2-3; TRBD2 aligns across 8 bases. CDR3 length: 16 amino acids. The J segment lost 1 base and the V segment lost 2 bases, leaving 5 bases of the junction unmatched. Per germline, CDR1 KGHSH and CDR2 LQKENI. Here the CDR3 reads CASSPGAAGGTDTQYF. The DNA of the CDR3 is TGTGCCAGCTCACCAGGGGCAGCGGGGGGCACAGATACGCAGTATTTT.

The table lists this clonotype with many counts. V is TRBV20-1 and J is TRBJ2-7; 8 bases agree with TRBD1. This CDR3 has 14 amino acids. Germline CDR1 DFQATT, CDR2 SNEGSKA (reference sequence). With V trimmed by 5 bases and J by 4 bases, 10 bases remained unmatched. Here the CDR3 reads CSAGRLGQVYEQYF. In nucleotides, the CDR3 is TGCAGTGCTGGCAGGCTGGGACAGGTTTACGAGCAGTACTTC.

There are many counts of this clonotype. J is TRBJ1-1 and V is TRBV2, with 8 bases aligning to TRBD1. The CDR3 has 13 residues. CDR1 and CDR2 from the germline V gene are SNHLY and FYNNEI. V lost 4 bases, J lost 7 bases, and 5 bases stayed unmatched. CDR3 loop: CASSGTGFFEAFF. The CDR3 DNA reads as TGTGCCAGCAGTGGGACAGGGTTTTTTGAAGCTTTCTTT. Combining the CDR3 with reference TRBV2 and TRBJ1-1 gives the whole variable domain EPEVTQTPSHQVTQMGQEVILRCVPISNHLYFYWYRQILGQKVEFLVSFYNNEISEKSEIFDDQFSVERPDGSNFTLKIRSTKLEDSAMYFCASSGTGFFEAFFGQGTRLTVV.

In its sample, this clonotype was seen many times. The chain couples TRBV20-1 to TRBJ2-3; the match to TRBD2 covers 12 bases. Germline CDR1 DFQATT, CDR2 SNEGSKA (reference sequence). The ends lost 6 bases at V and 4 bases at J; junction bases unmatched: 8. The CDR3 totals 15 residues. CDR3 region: CSALRTSGEADTQYF. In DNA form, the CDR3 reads TGCAGTGCCCTCAGGACTAGCGGGGAAGCAGATACGCAGTATTTT.